This TCR beta chain was sequenced in a study of identical twins. Germline-derived CDR1 and CDR2 are SGHAT and FQNNGV. The CDR3 sequence is 15 residues long. V lost 5 bases to trimming and J lost 5 bases; unmatched junction nucleotides: 7. This clonotype was found a few times. TCRdb re-called the 5' RACE reads through MiXCR, storing one row per CDR3 protein. Of about 790,000 distinct CDR3 sequences in the sample, 15% to 20% were seen once. This sample also belongs to another study, concerning T cells expressing NK-cell markers. As that study records: Several experiments added an anti-gamma-delta TCR antibody to sort only alpha-beta TCR T cells. Similarly, these clonotypes led the CD3+CD56-NKG2C+ fraction as well in a few donors.

The chain is built from TRBV11-2 and TRBJ2-1; 9 bases line up with TRBD1. The origin of this receptor is a woman aged 18-29 years in good health. Sequenced material: PBMCs. This chain's CDR3 is CASSIYRTGDNEQFF. The CDR3 bases are TGTGCCAGCAGCATCTATCGGACAGGGGACAATGAGCAGTTCTTC.